This TCR beta chain was retrieved from a study of blood T cell repertoires in COVID-19. Whole-study context: Specimens from acute and convalescent COVID-19 originated in the United States, Italy and Spain. PBMCs, B-cell-depleted T cells, or T cells provided the cDNA or gDNA that made up the material.

Original processing notes: From reference gene primer amplification, estimates of nucleated cell counts were derived. Sequencing used immunoSEQ multiplex PCR; TCRdb keeps in-frame clones, though not all of them. The D gene and trimming were derived from the DNA, and the V and J assignments and clone size from that table. Of roughly 34,000 clones in the sample, over 70% were seen once. The length of the CDR3 is 14 residues. The V and J ends lost 4 bases and 7 bases, in that order; junction bases with no gene match: 8. CDR1 and CDR2 from the germline V gene are KGHDR and SFDVKD. This sequence joins TRBV24-1 and TRBJ2-7, with TRBD2 matching over 8 bases. The sample comprised peripheral blood. The sequence derives from a man older than 75 with active COVID-19. This CDR3 is CATSEDRRGGEQYF. CDR3 nucleotides: TGTGCCACCAGTGAGGACCGTCGGGGGGGGGAGCAGTACTTC.